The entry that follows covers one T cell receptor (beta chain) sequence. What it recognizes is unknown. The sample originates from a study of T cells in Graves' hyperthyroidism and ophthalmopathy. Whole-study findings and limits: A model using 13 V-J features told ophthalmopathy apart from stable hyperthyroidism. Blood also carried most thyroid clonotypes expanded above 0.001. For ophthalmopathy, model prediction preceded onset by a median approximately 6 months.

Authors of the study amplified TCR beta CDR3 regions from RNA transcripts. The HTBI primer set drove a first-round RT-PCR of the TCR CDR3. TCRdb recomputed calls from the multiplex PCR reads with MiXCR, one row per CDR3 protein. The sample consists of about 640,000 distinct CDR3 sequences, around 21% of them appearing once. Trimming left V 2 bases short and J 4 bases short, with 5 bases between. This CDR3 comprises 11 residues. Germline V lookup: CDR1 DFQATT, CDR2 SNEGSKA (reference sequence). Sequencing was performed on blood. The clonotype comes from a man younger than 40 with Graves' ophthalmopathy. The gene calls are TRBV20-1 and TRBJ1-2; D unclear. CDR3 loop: CSARHTYGYTF. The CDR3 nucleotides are TGCAGTGCTAGACATACCTATGGCTACACCTTC.